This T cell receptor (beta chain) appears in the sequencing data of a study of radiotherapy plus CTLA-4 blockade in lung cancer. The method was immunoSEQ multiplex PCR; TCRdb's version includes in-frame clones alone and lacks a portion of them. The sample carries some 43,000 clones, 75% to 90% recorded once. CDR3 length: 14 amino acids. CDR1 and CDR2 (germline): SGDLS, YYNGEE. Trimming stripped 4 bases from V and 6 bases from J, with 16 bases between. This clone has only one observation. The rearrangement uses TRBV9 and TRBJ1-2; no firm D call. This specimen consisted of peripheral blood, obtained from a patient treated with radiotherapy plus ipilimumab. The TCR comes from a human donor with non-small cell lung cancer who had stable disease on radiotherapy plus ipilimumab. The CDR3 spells CASSPTIAGNGYTF. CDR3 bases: TGTGCCAGCAGCCCCACCATTGCGGGGAATGGCTACACCTTC.